This T cell receptor beta chain emerged from a study of control samples from healthy donors and cancer patients (dated by TCRdb to 2020 to 2021). CDR3 length: 15 amino acids, cysteine to phenylalanine. Here the CDR3 DNA is all that survives: 45 bases in frame from base 1. For CDR1 and CDR2, the germline V gene lists LGHNT and FRNRAP. Cut back by 8 bases and 0 bases, the V and J ends lie 14 bases apart. About this clone itself: It has no known antigen specificity. No base quality information exists; no much larger clone differs at one position.

Receptor libraries were prepared by the immunoSEQ multiplex PCR assay. This is the immuneACCESS table as TCRdb keeps it, with only in-frame sequences that have V and J called. A part of the clones is gone; compared with another copy, unresolved V genes explain less than half, and the rest is unexplained. This sample gives roughly 120,000 clones in total; roughly 91% of them show up just once. 17% of the sample belongs to the ten largest clones. This chain is built from TRBV12-5 and TRBJ2-1, with the D call tentatively TRBD1 or TRBD2, each fitting 5 bases. The sample comprised blood. This clonotype was obtained from a woman aged 45 to 65 in good health. The nucleotide sequence is TGTGCTAGTTCTGGGGGAATTAGCTCCTACAATGAGCAGTTCTTC. This is translated as CASSGGISSYNEQFF.